The entry below gives a single TCR beta chain sequence along with its context. This sample is part of a study of blood T cell repertoires in COVID-19. Turning to the study itself: The United States, Italy and Spain were the sources of the acute and convalescent COVID-19 samples. PBMCs, B-cell-depleted T cells, or T cells were the source of the cDNA or gDNA that made up the material.

CDR3 length: 19 amino acids. In the original processing: Researchers report that nucleated cell counts were estimated from reference gene primer amplification. The assay was immunoSEQ multiplex PCR, and TCRdb's table has in-frame clones only and misses some. The D gene and trimming were derived from the DNA, and the V and J assignments and clone size from that table. The sample lists about 200,000 clones, 80% to 95% seen once, with around 0.85% in the top ten. The Seattle patients joined while their infection was active and were tracked longitudinally afterward. This receptor was obtained from a man in his 60s with COVID-19, enrolled during active disease. Material for sequencing was peripheral blood. The V call is TRBV21-1, the J call TRBJ1-3. TRBV21-1 is a known pseudogene. The CDR3 DNA reads as TGTGCCAGCAGCAAGAAACCCTATGTCGGGGGGCGGTCTGGAAACACCATATATTTT. This gives the protein CASSKKPYVGGRSGNTIYF.